This T cell receptor beta chain was sequenced in a study of shared clonotypes between healthy human individuals. Study-level results: Naive CD4 clonotype sharing across four donors was about 5.3%.

This table comes from immunoSEQ multiplex PCR, and its TCRdb copy is limited to in-frame clones, with some not included. The data show more than 150,000 clones, over 85% seen once. The CDR3 consists of 15 residues. V lost 2 bases and J lost 11, with 21 bases in between. Germline-derived CDR1 and CDR2 are MNHEY and SVGAGI. As to this clone: The antigen remains undetermined.

Sequenced sample: naive CD4+ T cells sorted from blood. Subset noted: CD45RA+ positively selected. The rearrangement joins TRBV6-5 to TRBJ2-5, with D unresolved. This TCR was recovered from a woman under 40 in good health. The CDR3 region has the DNA TGTGCCAGCAGTTACCGAGCCAAGAGATTCTACGGGCAGTACTTC. This encodes CASSYRAKRFYGQYF.